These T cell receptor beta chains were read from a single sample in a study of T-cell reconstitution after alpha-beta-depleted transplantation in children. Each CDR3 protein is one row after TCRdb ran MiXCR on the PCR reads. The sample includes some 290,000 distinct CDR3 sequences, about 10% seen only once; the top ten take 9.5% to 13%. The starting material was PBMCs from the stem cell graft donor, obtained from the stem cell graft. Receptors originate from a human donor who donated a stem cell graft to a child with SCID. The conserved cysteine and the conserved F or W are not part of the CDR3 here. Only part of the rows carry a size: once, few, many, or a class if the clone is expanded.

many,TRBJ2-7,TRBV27,ASSSSGYEQY
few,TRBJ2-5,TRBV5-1,ASSLVRDRQETQY
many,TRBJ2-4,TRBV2,ASNGGGNIQY
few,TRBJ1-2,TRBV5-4,ASSKEVANYGYT
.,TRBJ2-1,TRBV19,ASSIIGTGGNNEQF
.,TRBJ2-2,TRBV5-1,ASSLLTGRGRPNTGELF
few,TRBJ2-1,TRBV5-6,ASSSLAGVSSYNEQF
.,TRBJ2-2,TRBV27,ASSPVLGELF
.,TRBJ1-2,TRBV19,ASSPTGSYENGYT
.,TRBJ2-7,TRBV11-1,ASSRNGQAYEQY
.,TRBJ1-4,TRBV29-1,SVEEDRGRTEKLF
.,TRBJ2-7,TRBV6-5,ASSSLGKHSEQY
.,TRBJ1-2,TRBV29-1,SVEGGGTYGFGYT
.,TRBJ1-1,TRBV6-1,ASSEAPGRKGTEAF
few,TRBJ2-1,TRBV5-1,ASSWSGGAGNEQF
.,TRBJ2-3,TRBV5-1,ASSFGTGYTDTQY
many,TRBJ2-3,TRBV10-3,AIMGGAAGLPGTDTQY
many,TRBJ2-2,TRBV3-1,ASRGATGELF
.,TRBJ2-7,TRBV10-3,AISEGGTRSKVEQY
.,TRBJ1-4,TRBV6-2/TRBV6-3,ASSWTAQEKLF
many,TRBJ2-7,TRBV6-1,ASSAGTGNTEQY
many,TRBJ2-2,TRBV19,ASSEQGAGNTGELF
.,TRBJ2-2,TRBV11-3,ASSSLDTGELF
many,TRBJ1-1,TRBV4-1,ASSQGKEIPTEAF
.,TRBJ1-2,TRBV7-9,ASSPAGRGSYGYT
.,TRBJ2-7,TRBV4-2,ASSQGGVSSYEQY
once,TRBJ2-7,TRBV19,SSAIGRGSYEQY
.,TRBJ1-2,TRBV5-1,ASSLDGRGQSGYT
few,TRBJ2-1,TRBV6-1,ASIPRGASYNEQF
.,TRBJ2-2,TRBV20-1,SAHVARATGELF
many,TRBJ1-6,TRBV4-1,ASSREGSSNSPLH
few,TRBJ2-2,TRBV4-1,ASSQVVGAANTGELF
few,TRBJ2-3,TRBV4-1,ASSQEGITQY
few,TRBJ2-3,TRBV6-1,ASCDSGALADTQY
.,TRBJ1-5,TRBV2,ASSEALREHLLNQPQH
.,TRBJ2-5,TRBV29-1,SVKTSGGAETQY
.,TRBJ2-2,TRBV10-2,ASSESFGRNTGELF
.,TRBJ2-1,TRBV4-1,ASSQGGRTYNEQF
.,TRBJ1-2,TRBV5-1,ASSLVVGGDGYT
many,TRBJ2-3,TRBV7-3,ASSLTPHTDTQY
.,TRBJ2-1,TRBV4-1,ASSRQETGGEVDEQF